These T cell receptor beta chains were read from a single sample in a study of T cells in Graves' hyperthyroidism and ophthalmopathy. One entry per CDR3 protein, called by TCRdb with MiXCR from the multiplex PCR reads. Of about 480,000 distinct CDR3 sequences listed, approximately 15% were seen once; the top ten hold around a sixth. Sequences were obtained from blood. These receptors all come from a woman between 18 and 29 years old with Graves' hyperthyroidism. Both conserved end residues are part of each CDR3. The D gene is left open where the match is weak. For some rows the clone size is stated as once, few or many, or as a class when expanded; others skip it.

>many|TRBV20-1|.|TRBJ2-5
TGCAGTGCCAGCCCTGGGGGTGTTTTGGTACAGACCCAGTACTTC
CSASPGGVLVQTQYF
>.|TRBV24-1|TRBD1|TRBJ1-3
TGTGCCACCAGTGATGGGACAGGACCTGGAAACACCATATATTTT
CATSDGTGPGNTIYF
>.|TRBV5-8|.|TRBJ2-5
TGTGCCAGCAGCTTGATGCTGAGTGAGACCCAGTACTTC
CASSLMLSETQYF
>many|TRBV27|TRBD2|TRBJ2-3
TGTGCCAGCAGTTTTCCGGGACTAGCGGCCCCTAGCACAGATACGCAGTATTTT
CASSFPGLAAPSTDTQYF
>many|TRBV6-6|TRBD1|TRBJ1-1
TGTGCCAGCAGTTACGGGACAGGGGGTTCAACTGAAGCTTTCTTT
CASSYGTGGSTEAFF
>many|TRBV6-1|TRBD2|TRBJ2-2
TGTGCCAGCAGTCGGGTAGCGGGAGCAAACACCGGGGAGCTGTTTTTT
CASSRVAGANTGELFF
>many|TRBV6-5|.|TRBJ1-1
TGTGCCAGCAGTTACGGCCCTGAAGCTTTCTTT
CASSYGPEAFF
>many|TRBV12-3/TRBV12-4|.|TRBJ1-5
TGTGCCAGCAGTTTTAGTCAGGGAGTTCAGCCCCAGCATTTT
CASSFSQGVQPQHF
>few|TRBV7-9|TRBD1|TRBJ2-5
TGTGCCAGCAGCTTAGAGGACAGGGTCGGAGAGACCCAGTACTTC
CASSLEDRVGETQYF
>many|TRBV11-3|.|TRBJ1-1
TGTGCCAGCAGCTTAAAGTCCACTGAAGCTTTCTTT
CASSLKSTEAFF
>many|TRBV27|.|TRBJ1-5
TGTGCCAGCAGTTTAAGTTTTCGTATGGGGGTTACTCAGCCCCAGCATTTT
CASSLSFRMGVTQPQHF
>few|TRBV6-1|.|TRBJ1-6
TGTGCCAGCAGTTACGCCCAGGAGGGTCAATCACCCCTCCACTTT
CASSYAQEGQSPLHF
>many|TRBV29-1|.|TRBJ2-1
TGCAGCGTTGACCTCCTAGCGTCCTACGGTGAGCAGTTCTTC
CSVDLLASYGEQFF
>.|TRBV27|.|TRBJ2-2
TGTGCCAGCAGTTTCCACAGGGTCGGCGACACCGGGGAGCTGTTTTTT
CASSFHRVGDTGELFF
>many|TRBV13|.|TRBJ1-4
TGTGCCAGCAGCTCAGGGGAGCGCCGAAATGAAAAACTGTTTTTT
CASSSGERRNEKLFF
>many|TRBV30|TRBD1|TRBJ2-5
TGTGCCTGCAGACAGGGGGAGACCCAGTACTTC
CACRQGETQYF
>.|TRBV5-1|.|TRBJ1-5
TGCGCCAGCAGCTTGGAACCTAGCAATCAGCCCCAGCATTTT
CASSLEPSNQPQHF
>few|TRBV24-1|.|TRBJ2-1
TGTGCCACCAGCGACCCGGGAGTAGCCGATGAGCAGTTCTTC
CATSDPGVADEQFF
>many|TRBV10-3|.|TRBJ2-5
TGTGCCGCGAGACGTAACCGGGAGTCAGAGACCCAGTACTTC
CAARRNRESETQYF
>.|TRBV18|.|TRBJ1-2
TGTGCCAGCTCACCAACCCAGGAGGGCTACACCTTC
CASSPTQEGYTF
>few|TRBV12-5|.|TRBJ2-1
TGTGCTAGTGGTTTGGTACTTTGGGGGCGAAGATCCTACAATGAGCAGTTCTTC
CASGLVLWGRRSYNEQFF
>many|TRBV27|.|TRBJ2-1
TGTGCCAGCAGTGCCTACGGGGGCTACTCCTACAATGAGCAGTTCTTC
CASSAYGGYSYNEQFF
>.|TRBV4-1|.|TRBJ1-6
TGCGCCAGCAGCCCATACTTACTCCCGAGCTCCTATAATTCACCCCTCCACTTT
CASSPYLLPSSYNSPLHF
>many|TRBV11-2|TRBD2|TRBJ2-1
TGTGCCAGCAGCTCGTCCCCGCGGGAGGGGTCCTACAATGAGCAGTTCTTC
CASSSSPREGSYNEQFF
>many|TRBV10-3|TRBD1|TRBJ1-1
TGTGCCATCAGTGAGCGGGGACAGGGCGGGGATAACACTGAAGCTTTCTTT
CAISERGQGGDNTEAFF
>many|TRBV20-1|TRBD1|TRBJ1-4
TGCAGTGCCCGAAGACAGGGTGGCACAACTAATGAAAAACTGTTTTTT
CSARRQGGTTNEKLFF
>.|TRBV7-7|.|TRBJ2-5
TGTACCAGCAGCTCCTCCCGACGGCTCCAAGAGACCCAGTACTTC
CTSSSSRRLQETQYF
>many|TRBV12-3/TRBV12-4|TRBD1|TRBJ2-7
TGTGCCACCTCAGGGGGCACCTACGAGCAGTACTTC
CATSGGTYEQYF
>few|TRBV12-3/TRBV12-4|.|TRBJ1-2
TGTGCCAGCAGTTTATGGGCAGGCGGCTACACCTTC
CASSLWAGGYTF
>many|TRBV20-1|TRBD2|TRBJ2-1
TGCAGTGCTCCAGAAAGCGGGAGGGCCTACAATGAGCAGTTCTTC
CSAPESGRAYNEQFF
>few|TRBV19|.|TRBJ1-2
TGTGCCAGTAGTATAGATCGGACAAAAAACTATGGCTACACCTTC
CASSIDRTKNYGYTF
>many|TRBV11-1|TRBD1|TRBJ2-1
TGTGCCAGCAGCCCCCAGACAGGGCTTGGTGAGCAGTTCTTC
CASSPQTGLGEQFF
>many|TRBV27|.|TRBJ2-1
TGTGCCAGCAGAACAACTAGCTCCTACAATGAGCAGTTCTTC
CASRTTSSYNEQFF
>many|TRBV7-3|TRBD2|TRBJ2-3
TGTGCCAGCAGCTCCACCGGGACTAGCGGGAGAAATACGCAGTATTTT
CASSSTGTSGRNTQYF
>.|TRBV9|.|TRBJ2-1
TGTGCCAGCAGCCTGCAACGTGATGAGCAGTTCTTC
CASSLQRDEQFF
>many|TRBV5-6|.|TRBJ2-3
TGTGCCAGCAGCGAACGTTCTAGCACAGATACGCAGTATTTT
CASSERSSTDTQYF
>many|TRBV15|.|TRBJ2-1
TGTGCCACCAGCCTCGAAGCGGTGGCCCAACAACAGTTCTTC
CATSLEAVAQQQFF
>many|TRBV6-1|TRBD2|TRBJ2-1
TGTGCCAGCTTACGTTATTGGAGTCCGGCGGGAGTCGGGAATGAGCAGTTCTTC
CASLRYWSPAGVGNEQFF
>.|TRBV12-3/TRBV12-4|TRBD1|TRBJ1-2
TGTGCCAGCACCTGGGCAGGGGGCCTTAACTATGGCTACACCTTC
CASTWAGGLNYGYTF
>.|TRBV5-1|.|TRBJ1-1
TGCGCCAGCAGCTTGGTTCCAGAGAAAGACACTGAAGCTTTCTTT
CASSLVPEKDTEAFF
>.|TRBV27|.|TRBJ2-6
TGTGCCAGCAGTTCGGGCAGGGGCTTTTCTGGGGCCAACGTCCTGACTTTC
CASSSGRGFSGANVLTF
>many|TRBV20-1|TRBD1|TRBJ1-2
TGCAGTGCTAGAGATTCTCCAGGGGGCGCCCGCTATGGCTACACCTTC
CSARDSPGGARYGYTF
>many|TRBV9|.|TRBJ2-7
TGTGCCAGCAGCGTAGGGCCGGCTAGCTCCTACGAGCAGTACTTC
CASSVGPASSYEQYF
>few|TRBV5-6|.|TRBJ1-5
TGTGCCAGCAGCTTGGGCCCTCCGGATCAGCCCCAGCATTTT
CASSLGPPDQPQHF
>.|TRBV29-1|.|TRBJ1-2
TGCAGCGTTGGTACCCAGGGTTACTACTATGGCTACACCTTC
CSVGTQGYYYGYTF
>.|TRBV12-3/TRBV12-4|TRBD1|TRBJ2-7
TGTGCCAGCAGTCAGACAGGGCCCGAGCAGTACTTC
CASSQTGPEQYF
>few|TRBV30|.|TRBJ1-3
TGTGCCTGGAGAGACTACCGGGCCCTAGGAAACACCATATATTTT
CAWRDYRALGNTIYF